This passage covers 18 T cell receptor beta chains from one sample sequenced in a study of a mutant IDH1 vaccine in newly diagnosed glioma. Clones were sequenced by immunoSEQ multiplex PCR, and TCRdb holds only the in-frame ones, with some missing. The profile covers over 30,000 clones, with over 60% appearing a single time and approximately 9% taken by the ten largest. Documented time point: baseline, week 1 (first vaccination visit). Regarding treatment: pre-vaccination baseline after standard-of-care therapy. Sequencing was performed on peripheral blood mononuclear cells (PBMCs), taken from a glioma patient treated with radiotherapy, temozolomide or both. All receptors derive from a man in his fifties with glioma. Some clones in this sample may be carry-over from other donors' samples.

The chain has TRBV27 and TRBJ2-7; no clear D. CDR1 is MNHEY and CDR2 is SMNVEV in the germline V gene (reference sequence). The CDR3 contains 15 residues. V was shortened by 5 bases and J by 2 bases, with 16 bases between the two germline ends. The chain's CDR3 is CASSPLQDLTYEQYF. The CDR3 coding sequence is TGTGCCAGCAGTCCGTTACAAGACCTCACCTACGAGCAGTACTTC.

This chain connects TRBV2 to TRBJ2-1; D is possibly TRBD2 (5 bases). The germline V gene has CDR1 SNHLY and CDR2 FYNNEI. The CDR3 spans 12 residues. Trimming pared 7 bases from V and 3 bases from J, leaving 7 bases between. CDR3 DNA sequence: TGTGCCAGCACGGGGAGCTACAATGAGCAGTTCTTC. Translation: CASTGSYNEQFF.

The chain couples TRBV19 to TRBJ2-4, with unresolved D. The V end was cut by 6 bases, the J end by 9 bases, with 12 bases between. The CDR3 sequence is 12 residues long. Germline values: CDR1 LNHDA, CDR2 SQIVND (reference sequence). The CDR3 region is CASSRPYSIQYF. CDR3 bases: TGTGCCAGTAGCCGGCCTTATTCCATTCAGTACTTC.

The chain uses TRBV5-4 and TRBJ2-1, with a weak D call TRBD2 (7 bases). The CDR3 extends over 17 amino acids. Germline CDR1 SGHNT, CDR2 YYREEE (reference sequence). Trimming pared 4 bases from V and 0 bases from J, leaving 17 bases between. CDR3: CASSRGGGRSSYNEQFF. The CDR3 coding sequence is TGTGCCAGCAGCCGAGGGGGGGGTAGGAGCTCCTACAATGAGCAGTTCTTC.

The CDR3 region is CASSTWDRPGTQPQHF. The DNA for the CDR3 is TGTGCCAGCAGCACCTGGGATAGACCAGGGACCCAGCCCCAGCATTTT. V usage is TRBV5-6 and J usage is TRBJ1-5; possible D gene TRBD1, 5 bases. Germline loops: CDR1 SGHDT, CDR2 YYEEEE. V shed 4 bases and J shed 7 bases, with 21 bases lying between them. The CDR3 contains 16 residues.

J is TRBJ2-5 and V is TRBV25-1; D is unclear. Germline V gene lookup returns CDR1 MGHDK and CDR2 SYGVNS. The CDR3 consists of 14 residues. Trimming removed 4 bases at V and 5 bases at J, with 14 bases between. The CDR3 DNA follows: TGTGCCAGCAGTGGCTTGGGTATAGAGGAGACCCAGTACTTC. Translation gives CASSGLGIEETQYF.

This clone was recorded a few times. V is TRBV27 and J is TRBJ1-2; the match to TRBD1 covers 9 bases. V trimming: 4 bases; J trimming: 8 bases; junction bases outside the gene matches: 8. Germline CDR1 reads MNHEY; CDR2 reads SMNVEV (reference sequence). The CDR3 covers 14 residues. CDR3 sequence reads: CASSSTGGAGGYTF. The CDR3 region has the DNA TGTGCCAGCAGTTCTACAGGGGGCGCGGGGGGCTACACCTTC.

This chain uses TRBV14 with TRBJ1-2; 10 bases are a match to TRBD1. The CDR3 contains 13 residues. V shed 4 bases and J 8 bases; nucleotides not matched to a gene: 4. The germline CDR1 and CDR2 sequences are SGHDN and FVKESK. The CDR3 region is CASSRQGAEGYTF. The CDR3, as DNA: TGTGCCAGCAGCCGACAGGGGGCGGAGGGCTACACCTTC.

The rearrangement joins TRBV6-1 to TRBJ1-2; no clear D. In germline, CDR1 is MNHNS, CDR2 SASEGT. The CDR3 totals 14 residues. V lost 7 bases and J lost 0, with 12 bases in between. The CDR3 nucleotides are TGTGCCAGCATTCCAACGGCAGCTAACTATGGCTACACCTTC. Its protein product is CASIPTAANYGYTF.

The chain recombines TRBV5-4 with TRBJ2-1, with TRBD2 matching 8 bases. The CDR3 has 16 residues. V gave up 3 bases and J gave up 9 bases; unmatched junction bases: 14. CDR1 is SGHNT and CDR2 is YYREEE in the germline V gene (reference sequence). The CDR3 protein is CASSSRTSGSGSEQFF. CDR3 coding DNA: TGTGCCAGCAGCTCCCGGACGAGCGGGAGTGGAAGTGAGCAGTTCTTC.

The DNA of the CDR3 is TGTGCCAGCAGTTACATTGGGGGAACGAACACTGAAGCTTTCTTT. Residues: CASSYIGGTNTEAFF. This chain joins TRBV6-6 and TRBJ1-1, with D possibly matching TRBD1 (5 bases). This CDR3 has 15 residues. Germline V gene data show CDR1 as MNHNY and CDR2 as SVGAGI (reference sequence). The V end lost 2 bases, the J end lost 1 base, and 11 bases lay between the germline ends.

The rearrangement uses TRBV5-1 and TRBJ2-5; the D gene could be TRBD1 or TRBD2 (5 bases each). This CDR3 contains 16 residues. The germline V gene has CDR1 SGHRS and CDR2 YFSETQ. Trimming pared 2 bases from V and 0 bases from J, leaving 14 bases between. CDR3 amino acids: CASSFGAGPDQETQYF. Written as DNA, the CDR3 is TGCGCCAGCAGCTTCGGGGCAGGGCCGGACCAAGAGACCCAGTACTTC. The full variable domain, with the rest looked up from reference TRBV5-1 and TRBJ2-5, is KAGVTQTPRYLIKTRGQQVTLSCSPISGHRSVSWYQQTPGQGLQFLFEYFSETQRNKGNFPGRFSGRQFSNSRSEMNVSTLELGDSALYLCASSFGAGPDQETQYFGPGTRLLVL.

This chain uses TRBV28 with TRBJ2-7; D is unclear. The CDR3 length is 13 residues. Germline-derived CDR1 and CDR2 are MDHEN and SYDVKM. V was shortened by 4 bases and J by 2 bases, with 9 bases between the two germline ends. CDR3 region: CASSSPRAYEQYF. As DNA, the CDR3 is TGTGCCAGCAGTTCCCCCAGAGCCTACGAGCAGTACTTC.

The sample holds one count of this clone. The chain is built from TRBV6-5 and TRBJ1-5, with a weak D call TRBD1 (6 bases). The length of the CDR3 is 13 residues. Trimming removed 0 bases from V and 7 bases from J, with 7 bases in between. The germline gives CDR1 MNHEY, CDR2 SVGAGI. CDR3 sequence: CASSYSDSQPQHF. The CDR3 coding sequence is TGTGCCAGCAGTTACTCGGACAGCCAGCCCCAGCATTTT.

V usage is TRBV27 and J usage is TRBJ2-7, with 9 bases fitting TRBD2. CDR3 length equals 18 residues. V shed 5 bases and J 7 bases; nucleotides not matched to a gene: 21. Germline V gene data show CDR1 as MNHEY and CDR2 as SMNVEV (reference sequence). The CDR3 coding sequence is TGTGCCAGCAGTCCCGGCCGGGGTAGCGGGAGTTCCTTTAGGGAGCAGTACTTC. Protein product: CASSPGRGSGSSFREQYF.

By sample fraction, this clone is medium-sized. The rearrangement links TRBV6-4 to TRBJ2-3; D is perhaps TRBD2 (6 bases). V lost 2 bases and J 0 bases, leaving 6 bases between the germline ends. The CDR3 has 14 amino acids. CDR1 and CDR2 from the germline V gene are MRHNA and SNTAGT. CDR3 sequence (DNA): TGTGCCAGCAGTGACGGGACTAGCACAGATACGCAGTATTTT. Protein sequence: CASSDGTSTDTQYF.

The V call is TRBV2, the J call TRBJ1-2, with D possibly matching TRBD1 (6 bases). The V and J ends lost 4 bases and 8 bases respectively, with 20 bases between them. CDR1 and CDR2 (germline): SNHLY, FYNNEI. CDR3 length: 15 residues. CDR3 in amino acids: CASSVMRGGSDGYTF. CDR3 sequence (DNA): TGTGCCAGCAGTGTGATGCGAGGGGGTTCCGACGGCTACACCTTC.

This chain connects TRBV5-1 to TRBJ2-1; the match to TRBD2 covers 9 bases. The CDR3 is 16 residues long. Trimming removed 1 base from V and 5 bases from J; junction bases left unmatched: 7. The germline V gene has CDR1 SGHRS and CDR2 YFSETQ. The CDR3 nucleotides are TGCGCCAGCAGCTTGTTCGCTAGCGGGGACCACAATGAGCAGTTCTTC. This translates into CASSLFASGDHNEQFF.